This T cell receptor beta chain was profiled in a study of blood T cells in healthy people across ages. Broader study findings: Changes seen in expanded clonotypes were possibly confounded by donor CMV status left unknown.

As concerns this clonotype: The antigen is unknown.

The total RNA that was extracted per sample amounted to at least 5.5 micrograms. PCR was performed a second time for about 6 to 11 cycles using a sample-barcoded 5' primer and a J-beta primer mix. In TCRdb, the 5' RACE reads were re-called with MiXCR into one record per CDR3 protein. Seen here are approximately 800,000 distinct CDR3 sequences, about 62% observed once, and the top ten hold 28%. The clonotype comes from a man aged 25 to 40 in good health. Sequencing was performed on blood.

CDR3 loop: CASSQIGGRVDTQYF. CDR3 coding DNA: TGTGCCAGCAGCCAAATTGGAGGGAGGGTAGATACGCAGTATTTT. This sequence joins TRBV3-1 and TRBJ2-3; 7 bases match TRBD2. J was trimmed by 5 bases and V by 2 bases; bases with no gene match: 7. Germline CDR1 reads LGHDT; CDR2 reads YNNKEL (reference sequence). The CDR3 spans 15 residues.